This T cell receptor beta chain was recorded in a study of blood T cell repertoires in COVID-19. Study overall: Sites across the United States, Italy and Spain contributed samples from acute and convalescent COVID-19. Sources were T cells, B-cell-depleted T cells, or PBMCs; the material itself was cDNA or gDNA.

The protocol was immunoSEQ multiplex PCR, while the TCRdb copy is restricted to in-frame clones and leaves out a portion. This table has around 200,000 clones, 85% to 90% appearing once. With 3 bases clipped from V and 6 bases from J, the junction kept 14 bases outside the gene matches. Germline CDR1 is SGHKS and CDR2 is YYEKEE (reference sequence). The CDR3 runs 18 residues. This chain uses TRBV5-5 with TRBJ1-6; TRBD1 aligns across 8 bases. The sample consisted of PBMCs or T cells enriched from blood (not recorded which). This receptor was taken from a man aged 25-45 years who had recovered from COVID-19. The CDR3 here is CASSSRGGTGGSNSPLHF. Written as DNA, the CDR3 is TGTGCCAGCAGCTCTAGAGGAGGGACAGGAGGGAGTAATTCACCCCTCCACTTT.